This T cell receptor (beta chain) was found in a study of blood T cell repertoires in COVID-19. As for the study in general: Researchers got acute and convalescent COVID-19 samples from the United States, Italy and Spain.

Methods used by the authors: For nucleated cells, counts were estimated from reference gene primer amplification. Profiled with immunoSEQ multiplex PCR; TCRdb holds only in-frame clones, not every one. V and J calls and clone size come straight from that table; D and trimming were deduced from the DNA. In the table there are approximately 150,000 clones, 88% of which are singletons. Germline CDR1 ENHRY, CDR2 SYGVKD. The CDR3 runs to 12 residues. Between the trimmed V and J ends, which lost 2 bases and 8 bases, there was a span of 7 bases. Material for sequencing was peripheral blood. This chain uses TRBV10-3 with TRBJ1-3; D not resolved. The sequence derives from a human donor with COVID-19, enrolled during active disease. The donor label of this sample is uncertain. The CDR3 DNA follows: TGTGCCATCAGTGAGCCTCCGGACACCATATATTTT. It translates to CAISEPPDTIYF.